This is a list of T cell receptor beta chains from one sample in a study of identical twins. From the 5' RACE reads, TCRdb called clonotypes with MiXCR, one entry per CDR3 protein. The sample holds about 730,000 distinct CDR3 sequences; about 20% are singletons and the top ten take about 4.5%. A further study also used this sample, focusing on T cells expressing NK-cell markers.

Sequenced material: PBMCs. The receptors shown here come from a woman younger than 35 in good health. CDR3s leave out the opening cysteine and the closing phenylalanine or tryptophan.

>TRBV7-2|TRBJ2-7
ASSFDIGFEQY
>TRBV6-1|TRBJ2-5
ASRDGTSGRETQY
>TRBV30|TRBJ2-7
AWSEGRGRENEQY
>TRBV7-9|TRBJ1-2
ASSSWVGEGGYT
>TRBV7-6|TRBJ2-1
ASSLGGTPDNEQF
>TRBV7-9|TRBJ2-7
ASSLDTGFYEQY
>TRBV6-1|TRBJ1-1
ASRQGRNTEAF
>TRBV29-1|TRBJ2-7
SVLQGAYEQY
>TRBV9|TRBJ2-5
ASSVQAGYQGETQY
>TRBV30|TRBJ2-5
AWSPRSGETQY
>TRBV9|TRBJ2-2
ASSVGWGAAGELF
>TRBV6-1|TRBJ2-1
ASSVGGGAYEQF
>TRBV2|TRBJ2-1
ASRGFGSVGEQF
>TRBV20-1|TRBJ2-5
SARDLGGQETQY
>TRBV7-6|TRBJ2-3
ASSLVQYRSVGLADTSTDTQY
>TRBV20-1|TRBJ2-1
SAGTAPSEPQF
>TRBV7-2|TRBJ2-2
ASSVGLGTSFPGELF
>TRBV5-6|TRBJ2-1
ASSPTGLAYNEQF
>TRBV20-1|TRBJ2-4
SARGDTVNIQY
>TRBV5-5|TRBJ2-1
ASSLMERAYNEQF
>TRBV4-2|TRBJ2-7
ASSQDGQWGVEREQY
>TRBV12-5|TRBJ2-3
ASGLITDGTPRWDTQY
>TRBV24-1|TRBJ2-3
ATSDQLGGPTQY
>TRBV10-2|TRBJ2-5
ASNRPQETQY
>TRBV12-3/TRBV12-4|TRBJ1-5
ASSWDLNQPQH
>TRBV15|TRBJ1-4
ATSRQTRSNEKLF
>TRBV7-6|TRBJ2-7
ASSLELGAGYEQY
>TRBV29-1|TRBJ2-3
SVEDPHRGDTQY